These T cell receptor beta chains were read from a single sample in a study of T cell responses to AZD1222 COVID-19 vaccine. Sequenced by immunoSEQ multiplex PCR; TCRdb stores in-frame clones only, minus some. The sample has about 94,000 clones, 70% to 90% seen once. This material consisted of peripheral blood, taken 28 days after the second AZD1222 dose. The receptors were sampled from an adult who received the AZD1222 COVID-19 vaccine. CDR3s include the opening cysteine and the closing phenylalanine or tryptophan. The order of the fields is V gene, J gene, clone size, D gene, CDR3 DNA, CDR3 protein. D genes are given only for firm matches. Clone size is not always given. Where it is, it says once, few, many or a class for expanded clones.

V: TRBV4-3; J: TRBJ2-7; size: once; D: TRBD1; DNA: TGCGCCAGCAGTCCGGGACAGGGGGACTACGAGCAGTACTTC; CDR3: CASSPGQGDYEQYF
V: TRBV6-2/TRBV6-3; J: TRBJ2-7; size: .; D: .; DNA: TGTGCCAGCAGTTACAGAGCAGGTCAGTCCTACGAGCAGTACTTC; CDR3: CASSYRAGQSYEQYF
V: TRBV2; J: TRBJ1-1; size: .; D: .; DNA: TGTGCCAGCAGTGATGAAGGGTACACTGAAGCTTTCTTT; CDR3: CASSDEGYTEAFF
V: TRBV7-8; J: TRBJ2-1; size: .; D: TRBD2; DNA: TGTGCCAGCAGCTTATCTCAGATACTAGCGGGAGGGTACAATGAGCAGTTCTTC; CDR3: CASSLSQILAGGYNEQFF
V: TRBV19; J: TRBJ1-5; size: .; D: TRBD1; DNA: TGTGCCAGTAGTATCCTTGGCCGGGGACAGGCGAGCAATCAGCCCCAGCATTTT; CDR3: CASSILGRGQASNQPQHF
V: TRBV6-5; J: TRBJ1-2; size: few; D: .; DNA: TGTGCCAGCAGTCCAGACAGCTTTAGTTACGGCTACACCTTC; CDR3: CASSPDSFSYGYTF
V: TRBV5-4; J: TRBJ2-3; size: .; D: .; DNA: TGTGCCAGCAGACCCGGCGGGGTAGGGGGGCCTGATACGCAGTATTTT; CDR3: CASRPGGVGGPDTQYF
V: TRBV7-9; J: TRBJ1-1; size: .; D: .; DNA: TGTGCCAGCAGCTTCGAGAACACTGAAGCTTTCTTT; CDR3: CASSFENTEAFF
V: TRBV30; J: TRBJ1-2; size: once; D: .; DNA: TGTGCCTGGAGTGGGGACCGGGACCAAGAGTATGGCTACACCTTC; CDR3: CAWSGDRDQEYGYTF
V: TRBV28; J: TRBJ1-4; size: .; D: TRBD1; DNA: TGTGCCAGCAGGGACCGGGACAGCGCTAATGAAAAACTGTTTTTT; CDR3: CASRDRDSANEKLFF
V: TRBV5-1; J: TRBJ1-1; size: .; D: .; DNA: TGCGCCAGCAGCTTGGCGACAGGCAACCATGAAGCTTTCTTT; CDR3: CASSLATGNHEAFF
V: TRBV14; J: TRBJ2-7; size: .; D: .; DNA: TGTGCCAGCAGCCAAGATGAATGGTTCCACGAGCAGTACTTC; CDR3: CASSQDEWFHEQYF
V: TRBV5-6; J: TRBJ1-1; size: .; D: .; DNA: TGTGCCAGCAGCTTGAGAGGGAACGGTCCCACTGAAGCTTTCTTT; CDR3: CASSLRGNGPTEAFF
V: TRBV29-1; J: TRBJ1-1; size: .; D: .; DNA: TGCAGCGTCGGGTGGGGCACTGAAGCTTTCTTT; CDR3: CSVGWGTEAFF
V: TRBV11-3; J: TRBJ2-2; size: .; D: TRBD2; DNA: TGTGCCAGCAGCTTAGTCCGTGATAGCGGGGGATCGAACACCGGGGAGCTGTTTTTT; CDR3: CASSLVRDSGGSNTGELFF
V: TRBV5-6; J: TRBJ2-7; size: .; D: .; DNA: TGTGCCAGCAGCTTGGGCCCTATGGCAGGAGGGCAGTACTTC; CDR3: CASSLGPMAGGQYF
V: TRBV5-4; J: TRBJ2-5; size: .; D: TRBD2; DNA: TGTGCCAGCAGCTACACTAGCGGGAGCAACCAAGAGACCCAGTACTTC; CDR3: CASSYTSGSNQETQYF
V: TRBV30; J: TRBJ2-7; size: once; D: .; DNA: TGTGCCTGGAGCCTGTCCTACGAGCAGTACTTC; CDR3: CAWSLSYEQYF
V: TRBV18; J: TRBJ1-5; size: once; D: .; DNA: TGTGCCAGCACATCAGGCAGAGAGTATCAGCCCCAGCATTTT; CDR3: CASTSGREYQPQHF
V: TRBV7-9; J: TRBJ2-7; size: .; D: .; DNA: TGTGCCAGCAGCCTCACCCAGTACGAGCAGTACTTC; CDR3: CASSLTQYEQYF
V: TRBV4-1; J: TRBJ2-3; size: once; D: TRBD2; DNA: TGCGCCAGCAGCCAAGTGGGTAGCGGGGTCGATACGCAGTATTTT; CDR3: CASSQVGSGVDTQYF
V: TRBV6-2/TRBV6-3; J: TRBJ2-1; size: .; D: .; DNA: TGTGCCAGCAGTACAAGTTCCTACAATGAGCAGTTCTTC; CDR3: CASSTSSYNEQFF
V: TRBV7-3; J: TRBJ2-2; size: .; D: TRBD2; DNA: TGTGCCAGCAGCCTGACTAGCGGGCTCAACACCGGGGAGCTGTTTTTT; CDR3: CASSLTSGLNTGELFF
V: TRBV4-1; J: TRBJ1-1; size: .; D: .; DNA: TGCGCCAGCAGCCTAGGTGGGGGGGCCGGCACTGAAGCTTTCTTT; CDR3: CASSLGGGAGTEAFF
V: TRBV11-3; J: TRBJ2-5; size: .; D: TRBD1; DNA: TGTGCCAGCAGCTCCGGACAGGCGACAGAGACCCAGTACTTC; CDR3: CASSSGQATETQYF
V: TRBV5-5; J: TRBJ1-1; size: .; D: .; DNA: TGTGCCAGCAGCTTGGAGGCGACTCCGAGACCTGAAGCTTTCTTT; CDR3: CASSLEATPRPEAFF
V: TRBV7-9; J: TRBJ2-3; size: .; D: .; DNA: TGTGCCTCACAAGAGAGGGGCAGCACAGATACGCAGTATTTT; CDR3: CASQERGSTDTQYF
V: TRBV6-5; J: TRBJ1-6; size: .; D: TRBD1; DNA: TGTGCCAGCAGGCGGATGGGGACAGGATATTCACCCCTCCACTTT; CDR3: CASRRMGTGYSPLHF
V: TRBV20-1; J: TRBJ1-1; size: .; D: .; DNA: TGCAGTGCTAGTAGAGGAGTCACTGAAGCTTTCTTT; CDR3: CSASRGVTEAFF
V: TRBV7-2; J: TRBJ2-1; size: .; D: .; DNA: TGTGCCAGCAGCTTAGCGGGTAGCGGAGGCTACAATGAGCAGTTCTTC; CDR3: CASSLAGSGGYNEQFF
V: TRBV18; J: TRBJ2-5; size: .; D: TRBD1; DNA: TGTGCCAGCTCACCCGGGACAGGGGTTCAAGAGACCCAGTACTTC; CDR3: CASSPGTGVQETQYF
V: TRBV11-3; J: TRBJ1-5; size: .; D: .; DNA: TGTGCCAGCAGCTTAAATCTCCGTGAGCCCCAGCATTTT; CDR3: CASSLNLREPQHF
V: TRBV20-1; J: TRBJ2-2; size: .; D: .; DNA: TGCAGTGCTAGTGGAGCAGATAACACCGGGGAGCTGTTTTTT; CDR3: CSASGADNTGELFF
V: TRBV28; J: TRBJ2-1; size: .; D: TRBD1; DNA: TGTGCCAGCAGTAGCGGGACAGGGATTGGCAATGAGCAGTTCTTC; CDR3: CASSSGTGIGNEQFF
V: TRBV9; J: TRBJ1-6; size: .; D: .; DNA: TGTGCCAGCAGCACTCGACAATCTTCCTCACCCCTCCACTTT; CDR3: CASSTRQSSSPLHF
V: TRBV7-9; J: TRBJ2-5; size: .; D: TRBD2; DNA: TGTGCCAGCAGCTCTCTAGCGGGAGGGCCGGGGAAGACCCAGTACTTC; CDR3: CASSSLAGGPGKTQYF
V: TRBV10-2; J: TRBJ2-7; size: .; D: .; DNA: TGCGCCACCGGGCAGGGAAGCTACGAGCAGTACTTC; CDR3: CATGQGSYEQYF
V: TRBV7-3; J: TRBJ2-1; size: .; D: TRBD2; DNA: TGTGCCAGCAGCACAGGGACTAGCGGGGGGAACAATGAGCAGTTCTTC; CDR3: CASSTGTSGGNNEQFF
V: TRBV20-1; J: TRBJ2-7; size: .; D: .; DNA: TGCAGTGCTAGTGGGGCGGGGGCAGGGGGAGTCTACGAGCAGTACTTC; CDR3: CSASGAGAGGVYEQYF
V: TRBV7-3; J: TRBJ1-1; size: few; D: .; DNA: TGTGCCAGCAGCTTAAGAGGGAGCCAGACCGCACGGGGGAACACTGAAGCTTTCTTT; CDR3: CASSLRGSQTARGNTEAFF
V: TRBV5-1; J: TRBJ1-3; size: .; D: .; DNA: TGCGCCAGCAGCTGGGAGGGCCAGCTGAGCTCTGGAAACACCATATATTTT; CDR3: CASSWEGQLSSGNTIYF
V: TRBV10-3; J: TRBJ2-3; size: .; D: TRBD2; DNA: TGTGCCATGGGCACAACTAGCGGGAGTGTCGCAGATACGCAGTATTTT; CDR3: CAMGTTSGSVADTQYF
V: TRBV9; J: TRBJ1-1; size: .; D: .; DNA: TGTGCCAGCAGCGTAGTAGGTACTGAAGCTTTCTTT; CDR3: CASSVVGTEAFF
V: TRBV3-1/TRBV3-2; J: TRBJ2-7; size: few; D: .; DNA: TGTGCCAGCAGCCAAGTTTTGACAGCAGCCTACGAGCAGTACTTC; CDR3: CASSQVLTAAYEQYF
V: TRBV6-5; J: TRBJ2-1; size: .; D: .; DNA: TGTGCCAGCAGTTACGACTACTCCTACAATGAGCAGTTCTTC; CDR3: CASSYDYSYNEQFF
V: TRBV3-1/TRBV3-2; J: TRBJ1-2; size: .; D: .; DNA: TGTGCCAGCAGCCACTTAGACAGCTATGGCTACACCTTC; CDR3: CASSHLDSYGYTF
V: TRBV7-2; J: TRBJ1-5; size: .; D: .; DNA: TGTGCCAGCAGCTTAGGAAGGAATCAGCCCCAGCATTTT; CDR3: CASSLGRNQPQHF
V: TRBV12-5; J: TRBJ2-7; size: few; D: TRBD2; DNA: TGTGCTAGTGCCCCTACTAGCGGGGGACTCTACGAGCAGTACTTC; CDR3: CASAPTSGGLYEQYF
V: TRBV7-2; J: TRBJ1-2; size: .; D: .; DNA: TGTGCCAGCAGCCCCAATCTGGGTGGCTACACCTTC; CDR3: CASSPNLGGYTF